The present T cell receptor (beta chain) was sequenced within a study of identical twins. Remarks on this clonotype: Its antigen is not identified.

Template switching added a universal primer site, and cDNA bore unique molecular identifiers. MiXCR, applied by TCRdb to the 5' RACE reads, yields one record per CDR3 protein. The table has under 900,000 distinct CDR3 sequences, around 12% seen once. Points from the study as a whole: Excess sharing between twins was weaker in beta out-of-frame sequences. Low generation-probability sequences were in excess among twin-shared out-of-frame alpha sequences.

Germline lookup yields CDR1 SGDLS and CDR2 YYNGEE. The CDR3 runs 15 residues. The ends lost 3 bases at V and 5 bases at J; junction bases unmatched: 9. This sample was also put to use in a study of yellow fever vaccine responses in identical twins. That source reports: Reports say the vaccine T cell response in twins looked partly convergent and partly personalized.

The chain links TRBV9 to TRBJ2-3; 7 bases agree with TRBD2. Specimen: PBMCs. The sequence came from a woman younger than 30 in good health. The DNA of the CDR3 is TGTGCCAGCAGCGCTCCCGGCGGGAGTAGAGATACGCAGTATTTT. This sequence encodes CASSAPGGSRDTQYF.